The clone carrying this TCR beta chain was counted a single time. Its antigen is as yet unknown. The data are from a study of T cell responses to AZD1222 COVID-19 vaccine. Using immunoSEQ multiplex PCR, the repertoire was profiled, and TCRdb retains in-frame clones only, with some absent. The sample records about 130,000 clones, about nine tenths being singletons. Study-level findings and limits: Only six individuals given AZD1222 were seropositive at baseline. A rise in Spike-specific TCR breadth and depth followed two AZD1222 doses. Repertoire sampling was restricted to post-peak T cell response timepoints.

This TCR came from an adult in good health. The sample consisted of peripheral blood, taken on day 0 of MenACWY control vaccination.

The CDR3 DNA follows: TGTGCCAGCTCACCGGGGACAGGGCGCTCTGGAAACACCATATATTTT. Protein: CASSPGTGRSGNTIYF. The genes are TRBV18 and TRBJ1-3, with 9 nucleotides matching TRBD1. V was pared by 3 bases and J by 0 bases, with 3 bases of the junction left unmatched. CDR3 length equals 16 residues. Looked up from germline, CDR1 is KGHSH and CDR2 is LQKENI.